The next 7 T cell receptor beta chains were all read from a single sample in a study of blood T cell repertoires in COVID-19. Method: immunoSEQ multiplex PCR; TCRdb's copy keeps in-frame clones and lacks some. The table has 50,000 to 65,000 clones, 82% seen once. The sequenced sample was peripheral blood. The receptors come from a woman aged 55 to 70 with acute or convalescent COVID-19.

The table lists this clone with a few counts. The chain recombines TRBV19 with TRBJ1-5, with 9 bases that match TRBD1. The V and J ends lost 1 base and 5 bases, in that order; junction bases with no gene match: 0. This CDR3 contains 14 residues. The germline CDR1 and CDR2 sequences are LNHDA and SQIVND (reference sequence). DNA of the CDR3: TGTGCCAGTAGTATAGGACAGGGGGATCAGCCCCAGCATTTT. Its translation: CASSIGQGDQPQHF. Full variable domain (missing parts from reference TRBV19 and TRBJ1-5): DGGITQSPKYLFRKEGQNVTLSCEQNLNHDAMYWYRQDPGQGLRLIYYSQIVNDFQKGDIAEGYSVSREKKESFPLTVTSAQKNPTAFYLCASSIGQGDQPQHFGDGTRLSIL.

This clone occurred once. The chain has TRBV29-1 and TRBJ1-4; 8 positions agree with TRBD1. Per germline, CDR1 SQVTM and CDR2 ANQGSEA. V dropped 6 bases and J dropped 8; count of bases not matched to a gene: 8. This CDR3 is 13 amino acids long. CDR3 DNA sequence: TGCAGCGTAACGGACAGGGCCAGGGAAAAACTGTTTTTT. This gives the protein CSVTDRAREKLFF.

CDR3 coding DNA: TGTGCCAGCAGCTTAGTCGCTAGCGGGGGACATTTCTACAATGAGCAGTTCTTC. It is translated as CASSLVASGGHFYNEQFF. The J gene is TRBJ2-1, the V gene TRBV7-2, with 10 nucleotides matching TRBD2. The V gene end was trimmed by 1 base and the J gene end by 3 bases; junction bases not matched to a gene: 9. CDR1 and CDR2 from the germline V gene are SGHTA and FQGNSA. The CDR3 has 18 amino acids.

This clone was seen only a few times. The chain recombines TRBV18 with TRBJ2-1; D perhaps matches TRBD2 (6 bases). The germline gives CDR1 KGHSH, CDR2 LQKENI. The CDR3 has 13 residues. V lost 3 bases and J 7 bases, leaving 10 bases between the germline ends. DNA for the CDR3: TGTGCCAGCTCACCGGGGGAGGTGAATGAGCAGTTCTTC. Its translation: CASSPGEVNEQFF.

J is TRBJ2-7 and V is TRBV6-6; 8 nucleotides match TRBD1. The germline gives CDR1 MNHNY, CDR2 SVGAGI (reference sequence). The CDR3 runs to 17 residues. J was trimmed by 6 bases and V by 5 bases; bases with no gene match: 18. The CDR3 protein is CASSQTLQGAIGFEQYF. CDR3 DNA sequence: TGTGCCAGCAGTCAAACCCTTCAGGGGGCGATAGGCTTCGAGCAGTACTTC.

The rearrangement links TRBV15 to TRBJ1-1, with 7 bases identical to TRBD1. CDR1 is LNHNV and CDR2 is YYDKDF in the germline V gene (reference sequence). The CDR3 is 14 residues long. J was trimmed by 3 bases and V by 5 bases; bases with no gene match: 6. CDR3 nucleotide sequence: TGTGCCACCAGCGGACCCAGGGGGGACACTGAAGCTTTCTTT. It encodes CATSGPRGDTEAFF.

The chain combines TRBV4-3 with TRBJ2-1; 14 bases map to TRBD2. Germline CDR1 reads LGHNA; CDR2 reads YSLEER. The length of the CDR3 is 16 residues. V gave up 0 bases and J gave up 8 bases; unmatched junction bases: 3. The CDR3 here is CASSQETSGGAHEQFF. The CDR3 nucleotides read TGCGCCAGCAGCCAAGAGACTAGCGGGGGGGCACATGAGCAGTTCTTC.